A selection of T cell receptor beta chains follows, all from one sample in a study of shared clonotypes between healthy human individuals. The protocol was immunoSEQ multiplex PCR, while the TCRdb copy is restricted to in-frame clones and leaves out a portion. The sample yields 2 million to 3 million clones, roughly 93% seen once. The sequenced sample consisted of naive CD4+ T cells from PBMCs. All receptors come from a man aged 18 to 29 in good health. Some clones in this sample may be carry-over from other donors' samples. Both conserved end residues are part of each CDR3. A D gene is named only where the DNA matches it firmly. Clone size is given for some rows only: seen once, a few or many times, or a class if the clone is expanded.

>TRBJ2-7|TRBV30|NA|NA
CAWSVAVEQYF
TGTGCCTGGAGTGTCGCCGTCGAGCAGTACTTC
>TRBJ2-1|TRBV29-1|NA|NA
CSVGQTSYNEQFF
TGCAGCGTTGGACAGACCTCCTACAATGAGCAGTTCTTC
>TRBJ1-2|TRBV7-9|NA|NA
CASSTTGGHYGYTF
TGTGCCAGCAGCACCACGGGGGGCCACTATGGCTACACCTTC
>TRBJ2-5|TRBV7-3|NA|few
CASSLAGYETQYF
TGTGCCAGCAGCTTAGCAGGGTATGAGACCCAGTACTTC
>TRBJ2-3|TRBV4-1|NA|NA
CASSHSPVSTDTQYF
TGCGCCAGCAGCCATTCCCCAGTCAGCACAGATACGCAGTATTTT
>TRBJ2-1|TRBV6-5|TRBD2|NA
CASSYSTSGIYNEQFF
TGTGCCAGCAGTTACTCGACTAGCGGGATCTACAATGAGCAGTTCTTC
>TRBJ2-2|TRBV28|NA|NA
CATHVRLGELFF
TGTGCCACCCACGTTAGGCTCGGGGAGCTGTTTTTT
>TRBJ1-5|TRBV19|NA|once
CASSIVGGNSNQPQHF
TGTGCCAGTAGTATAGTCGGCGGCAATAGCAATCAGCCCCAGCATTTT
>TRBJ2-3|TRBV19|NA|NA
CASSRSADTQYF
TGTGCCAGTAGTAGATCCGCAGATACGCAGTATTTT
>TRBJ2-3|TRBV7-3|NA|NA
CASSLTRSPNTQYF
TGTGCCAGCAGCTTAACGCGGTCTCCTAATACGCAGTATTTT
>TRBJ2-5|TRBV15|TRBD2|NA
CATSRALAGEETQYF
TGTGCCACCAGCAGAGCCTTAGCGGGAGAAGAGACCCAGTACTTC
>TRBJ1-5|TRBV7-8|NA|NA
CASSLGASNQPQHF
TGTGCCAGCAGCTTAGGAGCAAGCAATCAGCCCCAGCATTTT
>TRBJ2-3|TRBV5-1|NA|NA
CASSPGRSTDTQYF
TGCGCCAGCAGCCCCGGGAGAAGCACAGATACGCAGTATTTT
>TRBJ2-1|TRBV2|NA|NA
CASSDLGSRGEQFF
TGTGCCAGCAGTGACTTAGGGTCCCGCGGTGAGCAGTTCTTC
>TRBJ1-4|TRBV6-5|NA|NA
CASSRVTNEKLFF
TGTGCCAGCAGCAGGGTCACTAATGAAAAACTGTTTTTT
>TRBJ2-5|TRBV5-1|NA|NA
CASSLIGSQETQYF
TGCGCCAGCAGCTTGATAGGCAGCCAAGAGACCCAGTACTTC
>TRBJ2-7|TRBV7-9|NA|NA
CASSLEIPGAYEQYF
TGTGCCAGCAGCTTAGAGATTCCGGGGGCCTACGAGCAGTACTTC
>TRBJ2-1|TRBV15|TRBD2|NA
CATSSDPGLAGGDGFF
TGTGCCACCAGCAGCGACCCGGGACTAGCGGGAGGGGATGGGTTCTTC
>TRBJ1-1|TRBV2|NA|NA
CASTPSHGTLNTEAFF
TGTGCCAGCACTCCCTCCCATGGGACACTGAACACTGAAGCTTTCTTT
>TRBJ2-6|TRBV10-3|NA|NA
CATLSGAGANVLTF
TGTGCCACCCTCTCAGGGGCTGGGGCCAACGTCCTGACTTTC
>TRBJ1-2|TRBV5-5|NA|NA
CASSLFPLSERNYGYTF
TGTGCCAGCAGCTTGTTCCCTCTAAGTGAGAGAAACTATGGCTACACCTTC
>TRBJ2-4|TRBV27|TRBD2|NA
CASSYEGGPKNIQYF
TGTGCCAGCAGTTATGAGGGAGGGCCCAAAAACATTCAGTACTTC
>TRBJ1-1|TRBV29-1|TRBD1|NA
CSVSKGAGTEAFF
TGCAGCGTTTCCAAGGGGGCAGGCACTGAAGCTTTCTTT
>TRBJ1-3|TRBV4-1|NA|NA
CASSRVAGSGNTIYF
TGCGCCAGCAGCCGTGTGGCGGGCTCTGGAAACACCATATATTTT
>TRBJ2-3|TRBV6-5|TRBD2|NA
CASSASGHSTDTQYF
TGTGCCAGCAGCGCTAGCGGACACTCCACAGATACGCAGTATTTT
>TRBJ2-7|TRBV7-2|TRBD2|NA
CASSATSGFSYEQYF
TGTGCCAGCAGCGCCACTAGCGGGTTCTCCTACGAGCAGTACTTC
>TRBJ2-7|TRBV4-1|TRBD2|NA
CASSQVGGRVDEQYF
TGCGCCAGCAGCCAAGTGGGCGGGAGGGTGGACGAGCAGTACTTC
>TRBJ2-7|TRBV19|NA|once
CASNPIGSYEQYF
TGTGCCAGTAACCCGATAGGGTCCTACGAGCAGTACTTC
>TRBJ2-1|TRBV7-6|TRBD2|NA
CASSPQVGGGTQFF
TGTGCCAGCAGCCCCCAGGTGGGCGGGGGGACCCAGTTCTTC
>TRBJ2-7|TRBV4-2|NA|NA
CASSQVLGDEVEQYF
TGTGCCAGCAGCCAAGTCTTGGGCGATGAGGTCGAGCAGTACTTC
>TRBJ1-1|TRBV18|TRBD1|NA
CASSPTSTGGQNTEAFF
TGTGCCAGCTCACCAACCAGTACAGGGGGCCAAAACACTGAAGCTTTCTTT
>TRBJ2-4|TRBV5-4|NA|NA
CASSLAYRDGLAKNIQYF
TGTGCCAGCAGCTTGGCCTATCGGGACGGGTTGGCCAAAAACATTCAGTACTTC
>TRBJ1-2|TRBV28|TRBD1|once
CASSLLPRQGGGGYTF
TGTGCCAGCAGTTTACTCCCCAGACAGGGGGGAGGGGGCTACACCTTC
>TRBJ2-7|TRBV25-1|NA|NA
CASSAFSGSSYYEQYF
TGTGCCAGCAGTGCTTTCTCAGGGTCAAGCTACTACGAGCAGTACTTC
>TRBJ2-1|TRBV18|NA|NA
CASSPLGSYNEQFF
TGTGCCAGCTCACCCCTTGGATCCTACAATGAGCAGTTCTTC
>TRBJ2-2|TRBV28|NA|NA
CASSLYWRGLGNTGELFF
TGTGCCAGCAGTTTATACTGGCGGGGCCTTGGGAACACCGGGGAGCTGTTTTTT
>TRBJ2-7|TRBV5-1|TRBD1|NA
CASSLERTGTKGRAYEQYF
TGCGCCAGCAGCCTCGAACGGACAGGGACGAAGGGCCGCGCCTACGAGCAGTACTTC
>TRBJ2-7|TRBV21-1|NA|NA
CAGHPDTYEQYF
TGTGCCGGGCACCCCGATACCTACGAGCAGTACTTC
>TRBJ1-2|TRBV27|NA|NA
CASSPQPQQAYGYTF
TGTGCCAGCAGTCCCCAGCCTCAACAGGCCTATGGCTACACCTTC
>TRBJ1-3|TRBV10-2|NA|NA
CASSGGSGNTIYF
TGCGCCAGCAGCGGGGGATCTGGAAACACCATATATTTT
>TRBJ2-2|TRBV5-1|NA|NA
CASSLVASVDTGELFF
TGCGCCAGCAGCTTGGTGGCTAGCGTCGACACCGGGGAGCTGTTTTTT
>TRBJ1-2|TRBV29-1|NA|once
CSVEEQPAYGYTF
TGCAGCGTTGAAGAACAGCCTGCCTATGGCTACACCTTC
>TRBJ1-5|TRBV18|TRBD1|NA
CASSETGGIQPQHF
TGTGCCAGCTCAGAGACAGGGGGGATCCAGCCCCAGCATTTT
>TRBJ2-7|TRBV4-1|TRBD2|NA
CASSRTSGSSYEQYF
TGCGCCAGCAGCCGGACTAGCGGGAGCTCCTACGAGCAGTACTTC
>TRBJ1-1|TRBV18|TRBD1|NA
CASSPLGQGTNTEAFF
TGTGCCAGCTCACCACTGGGACAGGGTACGAACACTGAAGCTTTCTTT
>TRBJ2-5|TRBV9|NA|NA
CASSVAGARYQETQYF
TGTGCCAGCAGCGTAGCCGGGGCCAGGTACCAAGAGACCCAGTACTTC
>TRBJ2-1|TRBV5-1|NA|NA
CASSFRDSYNEQFF
TGCGCCAGCAGCTTCAGGGACTCCTACAATGAGCAGTTCTTC
>TRBJ2-2|TRBV7-2|TRBD1|NA
CASSWDRANTGELFF
TGTGCCAGCAGCTGGGACAGAGCCAACACCGGGGAGCTGTTTTTT
>TRBJ2-1|TRBV7-6|NA|NA
CASSLDLPGAVLDEQFF
TGTGCCAGCAGCTTAGATCTCCCGGGAGCGGTATTGGATGAGCAGTTCTTC
>TRBJ2-1|TRBV9|TRBD2|NA
CASSPRTSAYSYNEQFF
TGTGCCAGCAGCCCAAGGACTAGCGCTTATTCCTACAATGAGCAGTTCTTC
>TRBJ1-5|TRBV5-4|NA|NA
CASSPGPTGPQHF
TGTGCCAGCAGCCCGGGACCCACAGGGCCCCAGCATTTT
>TRBJ2-5|TRBV11-2|TRBD2|NA
CASSLAGTSGETQYF
TGTGCCAGCAGCTTAGCGGGGACTAGCGGAGAGACCCAGTACTTC
>TRBJ2-6|TRBV4-3|NA|NA
CASSQGWQGNTGANVLTF
TGCGCCAGCAGCCAAGGATGGCAGGGAAACACTGGGGCCAACGTCCTGACTTTC
>TRBJ2-2|TRBV30|NA|few
CAWSVFGELFF
TGTGCCTGGAGTGTTTTCGGGGAGCTGTTTTTT
>TRBJ1-2|TRBV18|TRBD1|NA
CASSPLPRQGGYGYTF
TGTGCCAGCTCACCACTTCCCCGACAGGGGGGCTATGGCTACACCTTC
>TRBJ2-7|TRBV18|NA|NA
CASSLRPQGTQGRERREQYF
TGTGCCAGCTCACTACGGCCACAGGGGACCCAAGGGCGGGAGCGACGGGAGCAGTACTTC
>TRBJ1-4|TRBV9|NA|NA
CASSVGIGGANEKLFF
TGTGCCAGCAGCGTAGGGATCGGGGGGGCCAATGAAAAACTGTTTTTT
>TRBJ1-1|TRBV2|NA|NA
CASSADRGEAFF
TGTGCCAGCAGTGCTGACCGGGGTGAAGCTTTCTTT
>TRBJ2-7|TRBV11-2|TRBD2|NA
CASSQGLAGESYEQYF
TGTGCCAGCAGCCAAGGTTTAGCGGGAGAATCCTACGAGCAGTACTTC